This paragraph covers one T cell receptor (beta chain) sequence. No antigen is known for it. These data belong to a study of CD8+ T cells in alopecia areata. Study summary: Tofacitinib administration persisted for 6 to 18 months, succeeded by 6 months off drug.

V was trimmed by 6 bases and J by 2 bases, leaving 17 bases between them. Germline V gene sequence: CDR1 SNHLY, CDR2 FYNNEI. This CDR3 region has 15 residues. Study findings and constraints: Among the 100 top clones, expanded CD8+ clones, like scalp clonality, were significantly decreased by tofacitinib.

TCR sequencing used cDNA made by reverse transcription of extracted RNA. Produced via immunoSEQ multiplex PCR; TCRdb's table is partial and in-frame only. The profile shows approximately 90,000 clones, 60% to 80% of them singletons. This sample's treatment: oral pan-JAK inhibitor, 5-10 mg twice daily. Peripheral blood and lesional scalp punch biopsies came from alopecia areata patients. This receptor was obtained from a human donor with alopecia areata. Sequences were derived from CD8+ T cells sorted from blood, sampled between weeks 43 and 45, from a patient treated with tofacitinib. The chain carries TRBV2 and TRBJ2-7, with D perhaps TRBD1 (6 bases). This CDR3 reads CASSYPWDTTYEQYF. The CDR3 nucleotides read TGTGCCAGCAGCTACCCCTGGGACACCACCTACGAGCAGTACTTC.